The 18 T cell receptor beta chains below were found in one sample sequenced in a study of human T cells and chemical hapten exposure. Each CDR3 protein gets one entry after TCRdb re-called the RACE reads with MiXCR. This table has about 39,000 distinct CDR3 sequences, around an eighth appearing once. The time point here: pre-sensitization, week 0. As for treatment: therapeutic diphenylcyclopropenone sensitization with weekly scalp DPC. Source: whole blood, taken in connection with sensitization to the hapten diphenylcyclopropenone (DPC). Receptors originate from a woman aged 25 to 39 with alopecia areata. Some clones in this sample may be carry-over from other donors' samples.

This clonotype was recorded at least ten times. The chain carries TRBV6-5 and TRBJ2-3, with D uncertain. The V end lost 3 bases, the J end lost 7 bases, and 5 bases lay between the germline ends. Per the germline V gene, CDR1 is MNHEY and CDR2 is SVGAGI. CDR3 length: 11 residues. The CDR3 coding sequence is TGTGCCAGCAGTTATGGGAATACGCAGTATTTT. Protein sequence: CASSYGNTQYF.

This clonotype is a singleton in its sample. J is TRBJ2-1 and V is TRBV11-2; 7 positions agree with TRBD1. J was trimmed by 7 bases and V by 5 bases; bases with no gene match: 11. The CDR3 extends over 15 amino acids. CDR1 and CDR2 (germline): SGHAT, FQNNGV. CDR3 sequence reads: CASSPPGGTTNEQFF. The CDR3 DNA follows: TGTGCCAGCAGCCCCCCAGGGGGAACAACGAATGAGCAGTTCTTC.

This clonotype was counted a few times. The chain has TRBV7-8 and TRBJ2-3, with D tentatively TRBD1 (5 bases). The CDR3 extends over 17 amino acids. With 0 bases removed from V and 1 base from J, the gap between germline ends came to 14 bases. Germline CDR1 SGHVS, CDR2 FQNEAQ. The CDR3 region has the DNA TGTGCCAGCAGCTTAGCGAGCTCAGGACAACGCACAGATACGCAGTATTTT. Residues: CASSLASSGQRTDTQYF.

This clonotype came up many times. The CDR3 spells CASSRFGGPLYNEQFF. CDR3 nucleotides: TGTGCCAGCAGCCGATTCGGGGGCCCCCTTTACAATGAGCAGTTCTTC. This chain links TRBV12-3 or TRBV12-4 with TRBJ2-1; D may match TRBD1 or TRBD2 (6 bases each). The CDR3 length is 16 residues. Trimming left V 6 bases short and J 4 bases short, with 19 bases between.

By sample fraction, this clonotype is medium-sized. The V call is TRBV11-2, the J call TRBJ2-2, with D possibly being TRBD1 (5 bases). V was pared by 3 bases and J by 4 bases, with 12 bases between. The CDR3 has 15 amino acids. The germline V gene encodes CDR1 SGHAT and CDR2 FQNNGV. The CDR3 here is CASSFKGARTGELFF. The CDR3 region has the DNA TGTGCCAGCAGCTTTAAAGGGGCGCGCACCGGGGAGCTGTTTTTT.

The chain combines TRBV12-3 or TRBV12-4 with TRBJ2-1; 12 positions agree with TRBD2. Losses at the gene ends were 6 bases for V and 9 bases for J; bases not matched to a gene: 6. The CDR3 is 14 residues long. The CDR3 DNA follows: TGTGCCAGCAGACGACTAGCGGGAGATACTGAGCAGTTCTTC. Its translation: CASRRLAGDTEQFF.

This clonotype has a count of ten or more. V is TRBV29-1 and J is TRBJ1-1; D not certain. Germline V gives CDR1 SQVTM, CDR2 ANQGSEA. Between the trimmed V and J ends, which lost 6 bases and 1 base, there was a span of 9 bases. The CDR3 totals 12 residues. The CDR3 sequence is CSVAPANTEAFF. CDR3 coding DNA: TGCAGCGTCGCCCCAGCGAACACTGAAGCTTTCTTT.

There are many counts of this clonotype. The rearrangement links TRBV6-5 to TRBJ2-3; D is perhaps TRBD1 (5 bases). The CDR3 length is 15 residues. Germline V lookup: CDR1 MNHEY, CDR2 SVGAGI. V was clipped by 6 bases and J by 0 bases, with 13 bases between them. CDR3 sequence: CASRRQQSSTDTQYF. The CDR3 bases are TGTGCCAGCAGAAGACAGCAATCTAGCACAGATACGCAGTATTTT.

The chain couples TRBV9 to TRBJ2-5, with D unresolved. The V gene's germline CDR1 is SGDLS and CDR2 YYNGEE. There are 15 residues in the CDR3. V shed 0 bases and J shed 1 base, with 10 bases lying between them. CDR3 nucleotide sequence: TGTGCCAGCAGCGTAGGCCGAGGTCTCCAAGAGACCCAGTACTTC. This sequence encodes CASSVGRGLQETQYF.

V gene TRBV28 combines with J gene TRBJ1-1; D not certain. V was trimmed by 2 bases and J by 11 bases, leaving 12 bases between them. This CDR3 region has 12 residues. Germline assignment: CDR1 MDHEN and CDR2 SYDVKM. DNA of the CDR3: TGTGCCAGCAGTTTACCACAGTCGGGCGCTTTCTTT. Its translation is CASSLPQSGAFF.

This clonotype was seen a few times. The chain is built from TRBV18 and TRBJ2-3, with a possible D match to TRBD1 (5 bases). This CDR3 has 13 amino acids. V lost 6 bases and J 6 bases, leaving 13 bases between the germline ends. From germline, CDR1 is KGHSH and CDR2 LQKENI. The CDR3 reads CASSTGVRDTQYF. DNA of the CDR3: TGTGCCAGCTCTACAGGCGTCCGTGATACGCAGTATTTT.

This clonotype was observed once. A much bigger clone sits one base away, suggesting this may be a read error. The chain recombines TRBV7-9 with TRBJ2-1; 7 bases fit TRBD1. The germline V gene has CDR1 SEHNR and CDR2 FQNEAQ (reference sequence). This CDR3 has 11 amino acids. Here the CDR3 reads CASSLRDSGVF. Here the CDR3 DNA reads TGTGCCAGCAGTCTTCGGGACAGTGGGGTCTTC.

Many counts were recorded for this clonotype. CDR3 sequence: CASSFSAGELFF. CDR3 in DNA: TGTGCCAGCAGCTTCTCAGCCGGGGAGCTGTTTTTT. The V call is TRBV7-3, the J call TRBJ2-2; D gene unclear. Germline CDR1 reads SGHTA; CDR2 reads FQGTGA. V was cut by 3 bases and J by 6 bases, with 5 bases left in between. The CDR3 covers 12 residues.

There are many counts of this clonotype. CDR3 nucleotides: TGCAGCTTTAAAACGGGACAGAGAAACATTCAGTACTTC. Encoded protein: CSFKTGQRNIQYF. This sequence joins TRBV29-1 and TRBJ2-4; TRBD1 matches at 7 bases. The CDR3 consists of 13 residues. The J segment lost 6 bases and the V segment lost 8 bases, leaving 10 bases of the junction unmatched. CDR1 and CDR2 (germline): SQVTM, ANQGSEA. Drawing the rest from reference TRBV29-1 and TRBJ2-4, the complete variable domain is SAVISQKPSRDICQRGTSLTIQCQVDSQVTMMFWYRQQPGQSLTLIATANQGSEATYESGFVIDKFPISRPNLTFSTLTVSNMSPEDSSIYLCSFKTGQRNIQYFGAGTRLSVL.

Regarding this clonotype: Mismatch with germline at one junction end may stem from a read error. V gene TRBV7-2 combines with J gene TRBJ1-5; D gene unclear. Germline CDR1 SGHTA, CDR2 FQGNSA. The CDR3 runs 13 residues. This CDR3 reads CASNLEMGQPQHF. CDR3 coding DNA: TGTGCCAGCAACTTAGAGATGGGTCAGCCCCAGCATTTT. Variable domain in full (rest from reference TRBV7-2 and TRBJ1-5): GAGVSQSPSNKVTEKGKDVELRCDPISGHTALYWYRQSLGQGLEFLIYFQGNSAPDKSGLPSDRFSAERTGGSVSTLTIQRTQQEDSAVYLCASNLEMGQPQHFGDGTRLSIL.

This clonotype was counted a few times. CDR3 amino acids: CASSPIRVQETQYF. The CDR3 DNA follows: TGTGCCAGCTCACCAATAAGGGTCCAAGAGACCCAGTACTTC. The chain combines TRBV18 with TRBJ2-5; D unclear. V lost 2 bases and J lost 1, with 8 bases in between. Germline CDR1 reads KGHSH; CDR2 reads LQKENI. This CDR3 has 14 residues.

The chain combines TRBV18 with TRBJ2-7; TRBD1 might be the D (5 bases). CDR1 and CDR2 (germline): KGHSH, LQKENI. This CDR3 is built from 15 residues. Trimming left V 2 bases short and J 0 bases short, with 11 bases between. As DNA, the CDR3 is TGTGCCAGCTCACCAGGCAGGGTTAGCTCCTACGAGCAGTACTTC. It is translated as CASSPGRVSSYEQYF.

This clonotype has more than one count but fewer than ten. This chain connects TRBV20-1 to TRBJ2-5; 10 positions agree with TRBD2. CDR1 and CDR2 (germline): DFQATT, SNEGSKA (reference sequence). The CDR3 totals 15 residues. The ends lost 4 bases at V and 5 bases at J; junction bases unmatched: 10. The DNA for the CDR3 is TGCAGTGCTATCAGTCTAGCGGGAGCCATTGAGACCCAGTACTTC. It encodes CSAISLAGAIETQYF.